Listed here is a single T cell receptor (beta chain). Other DNA sequences within the sample encode an identical CDR3. The sample originates from a study of CD8+ T cells in alopecia areata. Reverse transcribed after extraction, RNA yielded cDNA as the sequencing template. This table comes from immunoSEQ multiplex PCR, and its TCRdb copy is limited to in-frame clones, with some not included. The sample shows about 180,000 clones, around 49% of them seen only once. As to treatment: oral pan-JAK inhibitor, 5-10 mg twice daily. The CDR3 is 9 amino acids. The germline V gene has CDR1 GTSNPN and CDR2 SVGIG (reference sequence). Trimming left V 5 bases short and J 6 bases short, with 4 bases between.

This chain connects TRBV30 to TRBJ1-2; D remains ambiguous. The receptor's source is a human donor with alopecia areata. The sequencing used CD8+ T cells sorted from blood, collected around week 54, from a patient treated with tofacitinib. The chain's CDR3 is CAWGHGYTF. Written as DNA, the CDR3 is TGTGCCTGGGGACATGGCTACACCTTC.